This T cell receptor (beta chain) is drawn from a study of cytomegalovirus exposure and HLA in healthy donors. As for the donors, each was a healthy bone marrow donor. Whereas donors were nominally healthy upon sampling, unrecorded immune exposures were probable. The CDR3 is 12 amino acids. Germline assignment: CDR1 SGHRS and CDR2 YFSETQ. The PCR had 60 Vbeta and 13 Jbeta primers. Clones were sequenced by immunoSEQ multiplex PCR, and TCRdb holds only the in-frame ones, with some missing. The profile covers under 150,000 clones, with over 80% appearing a single time and roughly 1.2% taken by the ten largest.

The sample taken for sequencing was PBMCs. The TCR originated in a boy under 18 in good health and CMV-seronegative. The rearrangement uses TRBV5-1 and TRBJ1-5, with D possibly matching TRBD1 (6 bases). CDR3 nucleotide sequence: TGCGCATCCAGGGGAGACCTCAGGCCCCAGCATTTT. The encoded protein is CASRGDLRPQHF.